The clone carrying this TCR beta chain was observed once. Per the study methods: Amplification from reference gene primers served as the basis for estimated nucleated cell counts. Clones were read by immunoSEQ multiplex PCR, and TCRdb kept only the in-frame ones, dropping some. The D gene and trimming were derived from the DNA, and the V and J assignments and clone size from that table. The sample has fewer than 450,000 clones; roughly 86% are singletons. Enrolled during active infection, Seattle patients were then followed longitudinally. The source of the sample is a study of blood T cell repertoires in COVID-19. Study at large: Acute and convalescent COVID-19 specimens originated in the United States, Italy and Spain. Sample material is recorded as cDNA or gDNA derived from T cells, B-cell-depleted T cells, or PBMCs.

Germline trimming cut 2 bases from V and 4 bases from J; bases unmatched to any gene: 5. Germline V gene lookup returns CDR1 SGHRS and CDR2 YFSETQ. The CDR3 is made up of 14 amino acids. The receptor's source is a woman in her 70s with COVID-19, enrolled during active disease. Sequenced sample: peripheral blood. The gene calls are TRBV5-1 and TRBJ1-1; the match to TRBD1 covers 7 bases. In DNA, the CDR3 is TGCGCCAGCAGCTTACAGGGGCAGGGCACTGAAGCTTTCTTT. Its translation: CASSLQGQGTEAFF.